Presented here are 29 T cell receptor beta chains from one specimen sequenced in a study of Graves' ophthalmopathy and Graves' hyperthyroidism. Beta-chain TCR CDR3 regions were amplified from RNA transcripts. First-round RT-PCR relied on HTBI primers, and a second-round multiplex PCR came next. Via MiXCR, TCRdb re-called the multiplex PCR reads, giving one row per CDR3 protein. The repertoire holds 900,000 to 1,200,000 distinct CDR3 sequences, 36% seen once, with 11% in the top ten. The specimen sequenced was peripheral blood or thyroid tissue (not recorded which). The receptors here all came from an adult man with Graves' hyperthyroidism.

This clonotype showed up just a few times. This sequence joins TRBV27 and TRBJ1-5; 10 nucleotides match TRBD1. Trimming took 6 bases from V and 6 from J; bases not matched to a gene: 5. CDR1 is MNHEY, CDR2 SMNVEV, per germline (reference sequence). The length of the CDR3 is 14 residues. The CDR3 sequence: CASSHRDRGQPQHF. As DNA, the CDR3 is TGTGCCAGCAGCCACCGGGACAGGGGTCAGCCCCAGCATTTT.

This clonotype was recorded at least ten times. This sequence joins TRBV12-3 or TRBV12-4 and TRBJ1-1, with 9 bases aligning to TRBD1. CDR3 length: 13 amino acids. The trim removed 6 bases at V and 5 bases at J, leaving 4 bases unmatched. The CDR3 reads CASRRQGVTEAFF. The DNA of the CDR3 is TGTGCCAGCAGACGACAGGGGGTGACTGAAGCTTTCTTT.

Regarding this clonotype: Given a much more abundant clone one base away, this may be a read error. The chain recombines TRBV20-1 with TRBJ1-1, with D possibly matching TRBD1 (6 bases). Per germline, CDR1 DFQATT and CDR2 SNEGSKA (reference sequence). The CDR3 extends over 13 amino acids. The CDR3 DNA reads as TGCAGTGCAGGGGGGACGATGAACGCTGAAGCTTTCTTT. Encoded protein: CSAGGTMNAEAFF.

This clonotype was counted between two and nine times. The J gene is TRBJ2-5, the V gene TRBV12-3 or TRBV12-4; possible D gene TRBD2, 6 bases. The CDR3 totals 14 residues. V was clipped by 2 bases and J by 5 bases, with 12 bases between them. DNA of the CDR3: TGTGCCAGCAGTTTAATGGACGGGGGTGAGACCCAGTACTTC. Translated, it gives CASSLMDGGETQYF.

This clonotype was counted ten times or more. The rearrangement uses TRBV7-9 and TRBJ2-7, with 11 bases that match TRBD2. The CDR3 is made up of 14 amino acids. CDR1 SEHNR and CDR2 FQNEAQ come from the germline V gene (reference sequence). The ends lost 6 bases at V and 6 bases at J; junction bases unmatched: 7. CDR3 DNA: TGTGCCAGCAGTTCGACTAGCGGGACGGGCGAGCAGTACTTC. It translates to CASSSTSGTGEQYF.

This clonotype was counted ten times or more. J is TRBJ2-7 and V is TRBV29-1; D unclear. The CDR3 runs to 13 residues. Germline lookup yields CDR1 SQVTM and CDR2 ANQGSEA. The V and J ends lost 4 bases and 0 bases respectively, with 10 bases between them. CDR3 protein: CSVGSESSYEQYF. As DNA, the CDR3 is TGCAGCGTTGGGTCAGAGAGCTCCTACGAGCAGTACTTC.

V is TRBV7-2 and J is TRBJ2-3; D unresolved. The V gene lost 3 bases and the J gene lost 3 bases, with 16 bases spanning the gap. Germline CDR1 SGHTA, CDR2 FQGNSA. CDR3 length equals 16 residues. The CDR3 region has the DNA TGTGCCAGCAGCTTTCACGTTTCCCCCGGGACAGATACGCAGTATTTT. Protein sequence: CASSFHVSPGTDTQYF.

CDR3 in DNA: TGTGCCAGCAGCCCGGACAGGGGGATCGGTGGCTACACCTTC. It codes for CASSPDRGIGGYTF. The V call is TRBV5-6, the J call TRBJ1-2, with 10 bases lining up with TRBD1. From germline, CDR1 is SGHDT and CDR2 YYEEEE. Germline trimming cut 4 bases from V and 7 bases from J; bases unmatched to any gene: 7. The CDR3 consists of 14 residues.

The sample holds many counts of this clonotype. The J gene is TRBJ2-5, the V gene TRBV12-3 or TRBV12-4; D might be TRBD2 (5 bases). The CDR3 covers 12 residues. The V end was cut by 6 bases, the J end by 7 bases, with 12 bases between. The DNA of the CDR3 is TGTGCCAGCAGGGCCTTCGAGGGGACCCAGTACTTC. Amino acids: CASRAFEGTQYF.

In this sample, this clonotype turned up many times. The gene calls are TRBV7-7 and TRBJ2-7; 10 bases align to TRBD2. The CDR3 is 16 residues long. Losses at the gene ends were 5 bases for V and 5 bases for J; bases not matched to a gene: 12. Looked up from germline, CDR1 is SSHAT and CDR2 is FNYEAQ (reference sequence). The CDR3 nucleotides read TGTGCCAGCAGCCCGTCCGGGACTAGCGTCGCCCACGAGCAGTACTTC. Its translation: CASSPSGTSVAHEQYF.

Many counts were recorded for this clonotype. The rearrangement uses TRBV20-1 and TRBJ2-5, with D uncertain. The V end was cut by 5 bases, the J end by 2 bases, with 12 bases between. The CDR3 is made up of 13 amino acids. Germline V gene sequence: CDR1 DFQATT, CDR2 SNEGSKA (reference sequence). The CDR3 nucleotides read TGCAGTGCTCCCTGGGCTCCACAAGAGACCCAGTACTTC. Amino acid sequence: CSAPWAPQETQYF.

This clonotype was recorded many times. This chain connects TRBV9 to TRBJ2-2; TRBD2 might be the D (5 bases). The CDR3 consists of 13 residues. Germline CDR1 and CDR2: SGDLS and YYNGEE. Trimming removed 0 bases at V and 5 bases at J, with 5 bases between. In DNA, the CDR3 is TGTGCCAGCAGCGTAGGAGGGACCGGGGAGCTGTTTTTT. The encoded protein is CASSVGGTGELFF.

This rearrangement joins TRBV10-3 to TRBJ2-5, with TRBD2 as a possible D gene (7 bases). Germline-derived CDR1 and CDR2 are ENHRY and SYGVKD. V was shortened by 5 bases and J by 2 bases, with 18 bases between the two germline ends. This CDR3 is 16 amino acids long. CDR3 DNA: TGTGCCATCAGTAAACTATGGGCGGGGGCACAAGAGACCCAGTACTTC. Encoded protein: CAISKLWAGAQETQYF.

This clonotype appeared many times. V gene TRBV25-1 combines with J gene TRBJ2-2; no clear D gene. Germline V CDR1 and CDR2: MGHDK, SYGVNS. The CDR3 loop spans 15 amino acids. V was trimmed by 2 bases and J by 2 bases, leaving 9 bases between them. CDR3 loop: CASSELGPNTGELFF. The CDR3 region has the DNA TGTGCCAGCAGTGAACTTGGACCAAACACCGGGGAGCTGTTTTTT.

This chain uses TRBV4-2 with TRBJ2-7, with TRBD2 as a possible D gene (5 bases). With 3 bases removed from V and 3 bases from J, the gap between germline ends came to 9 bases. Germline V gives CDR1 LGHNA, CDR2 YNFKEQ. The CDR3 sequence is 13 residues long. The CDR3 bases are TGTGCCAGCAGCCAGGAGCGGATCTACGAGCAGTACTTC. Translating gives CASSQERIYEQYF.

The gene calls are TRBV11-3 and TRBJ2-7; the D is unclear. The germline gives CDR1 SGHNT, CDR2 YENEEA. V lost 0 bases to trimming and J lost 6 bases, with 18 bases between them. CDR3 length equals 16 residues. The CDR3 spells CASSLDRWARHAEQYF. The CDR3 DNA sequence: TGTGCCAGCAGCTTAGATCGATGGGCCCGTCACGCCGAGCAGTACTTC. The variable domain in full, with the rest retrieved from reference TRBV11-3 and TRBJ2-7, is EAGVVQSPRYKIIEKKQPVAFWCNPISGHNTLYWYLQNLGQGPELLIRYENEEAVDDSQLPKDRFSAERLKGVDSTLKIQPAELGDSAVYLCASSLDRWARHAEQYFGPGTRLTVT.

As regards this clonotype: With a much larger clone just one base away, this may be a read error. V is TRBV7-2 and J is TRBJ1-3; D is uncertain. The CDR3 covers 15 residues. Germline loops: CDR1 SGHTA, CDR2 FQGNSA. DNA of the CDR3: TGTGCCAGCAGCTTGGGTCAGGCCGCAAGAAACACCTTATATTTT. Protein: CASSLGQAARNTLYF.

In its sample, this clonotype was seen many times. CDR3 protein: CASSSTQGSGYGYTF. Here the CDR3 DNA reads TGTGCCAGCAGCTCTACACAGGGGAGCGGCTATGGCTACACCTTC. The gene calls are TRBV7-8 and TRBJ1-2; 7 bases are a match to TRBD1. V was clipped by 4 bases and J by 4 bases; unmatched bases: 9. This CDR3 has 15 amino acids. In germline, CDR1 is SGHVS, CDR2 FQNEAQ.

The chain couples TRBV12-3 or TRBV12-4 to TRBJ2-5, with a possible D match to TRBD1 (6 bases). The CDR3 has 14 amino acids. V lost 5 bases and J 1 base, leaving 11 bases between the germline ends. Here the CDR3 DNA reads TGTGCCAGCAGTGTCACAGGGTCCCAAGAGACCCAGTACTTC. Translation: CASSVTGSQETQYF.

The genes are TRBV20-1 and TRBJ1-3, with D maybe TRBD1 (5 bases). The CDR3 has 15 residues. Trimming left V 2 bases short and J 2 bases short, with 13 bases between. From germline, CDR1 is DFQATT and CDR2 SNEGSKA (reference sequence). CDR3 sequence (DNA): TGCAGTGCTAGACCCTCCAAGGACACTGGAAACACCATATATTTT. Translated: CSARPSKDTGNTIYF.

Points on this clonotype: At one end the junction does not follow the germline gene, possibly because of a read error. The J gene is TRBJ2-2, the V gene TRBV7-2; D perhaps matches TRBD2 (7 bases). The CDR3 has 19 amino acids. CDR1 SGHTA and CDR2 FQGNSA come from the germline V gene. CDR3 protein: CASSSRDKGDYGYTGELFF. In nucleotides, the CDR3 is TGTGCCAGCAGCAGCCGGGACAAAGGGGACTATGGCTACACCGGGGAACTGTTTTTT.

This clonotype was detected ten times or more. This rearrangement joins TRBV7-8 to TRBJ1-1; unclear D gene. Germline CDR1 is SGHVS and CDR2 is FQNEAQ. The CDR3 has 12 residues. With 3 bases removed from V and 4 bases from J, the gap between germline ends came to 6 bases. The CDR3 region has the DNA TGTGCCAGCAGCTTCGGGAGCACTGAAGCTTTCTTT. Amino acid sequence: CASSFGSTEAFF.

The chain couples TRBV12-3 or TRBV12-4 to TRBJ1-6; 7 nucleotides match TRBD1. This CDR3 has 16 amino acids. V shed 5 bases, J shed 5 bases, and the junction held 9 bases outside the gene matches. This CDR3 is CASSVTPGQHNSPLHF. CDR3 DNA sequence: TGTGCCAGCAGTGTGACCCCGGGACAGCATAATTCACCCCTCCACTTT.

This clonotype came up many times. This rearrangement joins TRBV7-9 to TRBJ2-5; the D gene is possibly TRBD2 (6 bases). With 3 bases removed from V and 4 bases from J, the gap between germline ends came to 9 bases. CDR3 length: 13 residues. The germline V gene has CDR1 SEHNR and CDR2 FQNEAQ (reference sequence). The CDR3 loop is CASSFHGGETQYF. DNA for the CDR3: TGTGCCAGCAGCTTTCACGGGGGAGAGACCCAGTACTTC.

This clonotype was counted many times. Here the CDR3 DNA reads TGTGCCAGCAGCGGAGGGGAGGGGATCGGGGAGCTGTTTTTT. Translating it yields CASSGGEGIGELFF. V usage is TRBV9 and J usage is TRBJ2-2, with 7 bases that match TRBD2. Germline CDR1 and CDR2: SGDLS and YYNGEE. Trimming removed 3 bases from V and 7 bases from J; junction bases left unmatched: 6. This CDR3 is built from 14 residues.

The table lists this clonotype with many counts. The chain employs TRBV7-8 and TRBJ2-7; D not certain. Germline V gene lookup returns CDR1 SGHVS and CDR2 FQNEAQ. Trimming stripped 4 bases from V and 6 bases from J, with 19 bases between. This CDR3 contains 15 residues. CDR3 DNA sequence: TGTGCCAGCAGCTCCGGACCAAAACCGCTCTCCGAGCAGTACTTC. It yields the protein CASSSGPKPLSEQYF.

This chain connects TRBV25-1 to TRBJ2-7; no firm D call. From germline, CDR1 is MGHDK and CDR2 SYGVNS. V lost 6 bases and J 5 bases, leaving 14 bases between the germline ends. The CDR3 contains 13 residues. CDR3 nucleotide sequence: TGTGCCAGCAGACACACCCCACGCGACGAGCAGTACTTC. This sequence encodes CASRHTPRDEQYF.

This clonotype occurred many times. V usage is TRBV5-6 and J usage is TRBJ1-1; D unresolved. The CDR3 extends over 14 amino acids. Germline values: CDR1 SGHDT, CDR2 YYEEEE. Trimming took 6 bases from V and 5 from J, leaving 17 bases between them. The CDR3 coding sequence is TGTGCCAGCAACCTTCGTCCGGCGGTGACTGAAGCTTTCTTT. Translating gives CASNLRPAVTEAFF.

The chain employs TRBV15 and TRBJ2-5; 11 bases match TRBD2. V was clipped by 0 bases and J by 7 bases; unmatched bases: 7. CDR3 length: 16 residues. Germline values: CDR1 LNHNV, CDR2 YYDKDF (reference sequence). The DNA of the CDR3 is TGTGCCACCAGCAGAGATTTAGCGGGGGGGCGGTGGACCCAGTACTTC. Translated, it gives CATSRDLAGGRWTQYF.